In this sample, the clone carrying this T cell receptor (beta chain) turned up many times. Germline V gene lookup returns CDR1 SGHRS and CDR2 YFSETQ. The CDR3 sequence is 14 residues long. Trimming shortened V by 4 bases and J by 3 bases, and 13 bases separated the two germline ends. Sequencing runs each yielded over 160 million TCR-beta sequences from 15-18 subjects. TCRdb re-called the 5' RACE reads through MiXCR, storing one row per CDR3 protein. This sample has tens of thousands of distinct CDR3 sequences; about 1.4% occur once, and the top ten carry roughly 8.7%. These data belong to a study of neurological immune-mediated disorders.

The clonotype was recovered from a woman in her 30s with multiple sclerosis. The sample consisted of PBMCs. The genes are TRBV5-1 and TRBJ1-1; D not certain. CDR3 in DNA: TGCGCCAGCAGCGCGGACGCACATTACACTGAAGCTTTCTTT. Amino acid sequence: CASSADAHYTEAFF.